This T cell receptor (beta chain) was recorded in a study of CD8 T cells in Susac syndrome. Random hexamers were used to reverse transcribe about 0.5 to 1 ug of RNA. TCRdb reanalysed the immunoSEQ multiplex PCR reads using MiXCR and keeps one entry per CDR3 protein. The sample lists 100,000 to 150,000 distinct CDR3 sequences, 93% occurring once. The sequencing sample was made of CD8+ T cells from PBMCs. This sequence originates from a human donor with multiple sclerosis.

CDR3 residues: CASSQDWGQGASQYQETQYF. The CDR3 bases are TGTGCCAGCAGCCAAGATTGGGGGCAGGGGGCTAGCCAGTACCAAGAGACCCAGTACTTC. The rearrangement joins TRBV14 to TRBJ2-5; TRBD1 agrees at 8 bases. Germline CDR1 and CDR2: SGHDN and FVKESK. The CDR3 consists of 20 residues. The ends lost 0 bases at V and 0 bases at J; junction bases unmatched: 15.